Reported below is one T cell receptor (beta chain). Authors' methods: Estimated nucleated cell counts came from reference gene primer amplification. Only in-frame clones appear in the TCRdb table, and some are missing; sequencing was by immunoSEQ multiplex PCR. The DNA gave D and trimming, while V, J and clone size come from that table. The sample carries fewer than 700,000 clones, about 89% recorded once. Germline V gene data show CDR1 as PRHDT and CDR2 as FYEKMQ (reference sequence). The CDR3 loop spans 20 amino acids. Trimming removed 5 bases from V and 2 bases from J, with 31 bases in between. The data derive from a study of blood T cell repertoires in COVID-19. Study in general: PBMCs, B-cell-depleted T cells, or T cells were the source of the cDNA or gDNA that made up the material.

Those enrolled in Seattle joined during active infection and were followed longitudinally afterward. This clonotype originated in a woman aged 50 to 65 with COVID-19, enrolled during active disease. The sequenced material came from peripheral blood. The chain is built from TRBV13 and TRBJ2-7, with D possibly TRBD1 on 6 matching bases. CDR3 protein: CASSPRQVTSEAGQAYEQYF. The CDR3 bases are TGTGCCAGCAGCCCTCGACAGGTCACATCCGAGGCCGGCCAGGCCTACGAGCAGTACTTC.